Listed below are T cell receptor beta chains from one sample, sequenced in a study of T cells expressing NK-cell markers. From the 5' RACE reads, TCRdb lists one entry per CDR3 protein and no DNA. The sample shows 25,000 to 35,000 distinct CDR3 sequences, and over 45% sits with its ten largest clones. Sequences were obtained from blood T cells: a sorted CD56 or NKG2C T cell subset, CD4+ or CD8+ T cells, or bulk PBMC T cells (not recorded which). The receptors were sampled from a woman between 18 and 70 years old in good health. CDR3s include the opening cysteine and the closing phenylalanine or tryptophan.

j_gene	v_gene	len	CDR3aa
TRBJ1-2	TRBV7-8	14	CASLETGDYYGYTF
TRBJ2-7	TRBV6-5	14	CASSYGPATYEQYF
TRBJ2-5	TRBV28	14	CASSPGTSVETQYF
TRBJ2-5	TRBV5-6	14	CASSSWTGGATQYF
TRBJ2-7	TRBV5-1	15	CASSLVGGGIHEQYF
TRBJ1-2	TRBV27	15	CASSLAGEANYGYTF
TRBJ2-3	TRBV30	12	CAWSAVTDTQYF
TRBJ2-2	TRBV6-4	16	CASSDLFGGHTGELFF
TRBJ2-2	TRBV6-4	14	CATSTSGSTGELFF
TRBJ1-2	TRBV6-2/TRBV6-3	12	CASSYGLLGYTF
TRBJ2-3	TRBV9	15	CASSDIGGSTDTQYF
TRBJ2-1	TRBV12-3/TRBV12-4	15	CASSPSGAIHNEQFF
TRBJ2-5	TRBV9	13	CASTRQGLQTQYF
TRBJ2-1	TRBV12-3/TRBV12-4	13	CASSLVPYNEQFF
TRBJ2-7	TRBV11-2	14	CASSLTDRYYEQYF
TRBJ2-2	TRBV5-1	13	CASSSSGGWELFF
TRBJ2-7	TRBV12-3/TRBV12-4	15	CASTSLGSGGYEQYF
TRBJ2-7	TRBV12-3/TRBV12-4	13	CASWRGSAYEQYF
TRBJ2-7	TRBV29-1	12	CSVVAGPYEQYF
TRBJ2-5	TRBV5-6	15	CASSLASGIQETQYF
TRBJ2-1	TRBV5-1	15	CASSRSGGTNNEQFF
TRBJ1-2	TRBV12-3/TRBV12-4	14	CASSLGQAGDGYTF
TRBJ2-5	TRBV6-1	16	CASSEWLRGSQETQYF
TRBJ2-5	TRBV7-3	15	CASSTLAGVGETQYF
TRBJ2-2	TRBV27	15	CASSTLSRESGELFF
TRBJ2-1	TRBV5-1	15	CASTTGGAYYNEQFF
TRBJ1-1	TRBV19	13	CASSINANTEAFF
TRBJ2-1	TRBV5-1	15	CASSHTGTSGNEQFF
TRBJ2-3	TRBV6-4	15	CASSELAGDSDTQYF
TRBJ1-1	TRBV20-1	14	CSATGEPASAEAFF
TRBJ2-5	TRBV2	13	CALDGGSQETQYF
TRBJ1-2	TRBV2	15	CASSEGQGVDYGYTF
TRBJ2-7	TRBV2	13	CASSEYPGREQYF
TRBJ1-2	TRBV5-1	17	CASHPDLQGEKGYGYTF
TRBJ1-2	TRBV5-1	14	CASSIGASHEGYTF
TRBJ1-6	TRBV27	17	CASSFTGQPVYNSPLHF
TRBJ2-7	TRBV9	16	CASSVATGTSPYEQYF
TRBJ2-2	TRBV25-1	15	CASSEGLKDTGELFF
TRBJ1-5	TRBV30	14	CAWSGGGGDQPQHF
TRBJ2-1	TRBV7-2	13	CASSLVVNNEQFF
TRBJ2-1	TRBV27	13	CASSFVGGNEQFF
TRBJ2-1	TRBV27	13	CASSSGPDNEQFF
TRBJ2-7	TRBV29-1	16	CSVEGGQYQSSYEQYF
TRBJ2-3	TRBV27	15	CASSLSGGYTDTQYF
TRBJ2-2	TRBV29-1	16	CSVEGPGRANTGELFF